This T cell receptor beta chain was sequenced for a study of blood T cell repertoires in COVID-19. Study background: T cells, B-cell-depleted T cells, or PBMCs supplied cDNA or gDNA.

The protocol was immunoSEQ multiplex PCR, while the TCRdb copy is restricted to in-frame clones and leaves out a portion. The sample lists a few hundred thousand clones, about 80% seen once, with around 4.1% in the top ten. This CDR3 has 14 residues. Germline trimming cut 5 bases from V and 7 bases from J; bases unmatched to any gene: 8. The germline gives CDR1 LGHNT, CDR2 FRNRAP. The chain carries TRBV12-5 and TRBJ1-2; 9 bases agree with TRBD1. The material sequenced was PBMCs or T cells enriched from blood (not recorded which). The clonotype was recovered from a man younger than 40 with acute COVID-19. CDR3 sequence reads: CASGGIDRGIGYTF. Written as DNA, the CDR3 is TGTGCTAGTGGTGGCATCGACAGGGGGATTGGCTACACCTTC.